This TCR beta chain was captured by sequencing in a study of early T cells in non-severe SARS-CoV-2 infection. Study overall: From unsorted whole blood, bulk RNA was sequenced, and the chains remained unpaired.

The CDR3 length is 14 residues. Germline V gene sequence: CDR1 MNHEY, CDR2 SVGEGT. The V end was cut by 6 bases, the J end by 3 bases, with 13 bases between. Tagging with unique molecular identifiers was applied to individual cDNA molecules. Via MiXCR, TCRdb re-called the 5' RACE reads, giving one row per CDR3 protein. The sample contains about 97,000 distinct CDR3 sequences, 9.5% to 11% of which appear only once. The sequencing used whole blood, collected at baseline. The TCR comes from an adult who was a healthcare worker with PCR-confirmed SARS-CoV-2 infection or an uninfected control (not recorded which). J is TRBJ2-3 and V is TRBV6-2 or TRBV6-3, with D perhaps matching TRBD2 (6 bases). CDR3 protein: CASREGLRTDTQYF. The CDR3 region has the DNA TGTGCCAGCAGGGAGGGACTCCGTACAGATACGCAGTATTTT.